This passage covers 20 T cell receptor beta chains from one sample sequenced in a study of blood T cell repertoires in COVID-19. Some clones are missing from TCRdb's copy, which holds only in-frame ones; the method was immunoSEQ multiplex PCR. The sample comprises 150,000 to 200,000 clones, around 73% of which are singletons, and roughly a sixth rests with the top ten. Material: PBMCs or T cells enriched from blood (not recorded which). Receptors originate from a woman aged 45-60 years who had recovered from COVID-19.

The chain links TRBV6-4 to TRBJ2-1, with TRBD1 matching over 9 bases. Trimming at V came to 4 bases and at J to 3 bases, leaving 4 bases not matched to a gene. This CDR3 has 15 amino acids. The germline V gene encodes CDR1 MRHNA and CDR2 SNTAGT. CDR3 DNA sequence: TGTGCCAGCAGTGCCGGGACAGGGAACTACAATGAGCAGTTCTTC. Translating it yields CASSAGTGNYNEQFF.

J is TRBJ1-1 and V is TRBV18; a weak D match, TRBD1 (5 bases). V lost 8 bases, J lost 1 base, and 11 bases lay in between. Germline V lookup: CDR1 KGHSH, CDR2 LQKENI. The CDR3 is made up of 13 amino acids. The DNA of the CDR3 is TGTGCCAGCACGCCGGGGGAGAACACTGAAGCTTTCTTT. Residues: CASTPGENTEAFF.

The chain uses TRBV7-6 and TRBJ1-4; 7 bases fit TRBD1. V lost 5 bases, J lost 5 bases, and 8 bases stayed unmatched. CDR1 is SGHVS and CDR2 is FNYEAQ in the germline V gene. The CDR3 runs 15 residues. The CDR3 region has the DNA TGTGCCAGCAGCCCAGGGACAGCCGAAAATGAAAAACTGTTTTTT. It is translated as CASSPGTAENEKLFF. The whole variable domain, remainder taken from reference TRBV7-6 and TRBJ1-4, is GAGVSQSPRYKVTKRGQDVALRCDPISGHVSLYWYRQALGQGPEFLTYFNYEAQQDKSGLPNDRFSAERPEGSISTLTIQRTEQRDSAMYRCASSPGTAENEKLFFGSGTQLSVL.

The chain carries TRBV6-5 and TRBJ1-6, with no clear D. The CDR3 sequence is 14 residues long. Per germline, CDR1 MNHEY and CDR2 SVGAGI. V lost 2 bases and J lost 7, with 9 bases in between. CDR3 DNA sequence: TGTGCCAGCAGTTACCGAAGGGAGAATTCACCCCTCCACTTT. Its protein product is CASSYRRENSPLHF.

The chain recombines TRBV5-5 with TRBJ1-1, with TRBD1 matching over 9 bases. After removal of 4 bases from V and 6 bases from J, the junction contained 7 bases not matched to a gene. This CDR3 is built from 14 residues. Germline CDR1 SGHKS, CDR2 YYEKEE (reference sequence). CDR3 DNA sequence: TGTGCCAGCAGCCCGGGACAGGGAAGGGCTGAAGCTTTCTTT. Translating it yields CASSPGQGRAEAFF.

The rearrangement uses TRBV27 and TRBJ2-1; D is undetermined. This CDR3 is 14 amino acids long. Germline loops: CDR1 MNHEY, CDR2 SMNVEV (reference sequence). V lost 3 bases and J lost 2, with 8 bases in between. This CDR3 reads CASSLSGPYNEQFF. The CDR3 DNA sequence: TGTGCCAGCAGTTTGTCTGGGCCCTACAATGAGCAGTTCTTC.

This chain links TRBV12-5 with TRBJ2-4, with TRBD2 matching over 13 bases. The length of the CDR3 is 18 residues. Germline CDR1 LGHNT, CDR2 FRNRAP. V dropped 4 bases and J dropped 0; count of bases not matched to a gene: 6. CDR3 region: CASGWGLAGRLAKNIQYF. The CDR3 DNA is TGTGCTAGTGGTTGGGGACTAGCGGGGAGGTTAGCCAAAAACATTCAGTACTTC. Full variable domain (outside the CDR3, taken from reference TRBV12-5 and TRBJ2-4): DARVTQTPRHKVTEMGQEVTMRCQPILGHNTVFWYRQTMMQGLELLAYFRNRAPLDDSGMPKDRFSAEMPDATLATLKIQPSEPRDSAVYFCASGWGLAGRLAKNIQYFGAGTRLSVL.

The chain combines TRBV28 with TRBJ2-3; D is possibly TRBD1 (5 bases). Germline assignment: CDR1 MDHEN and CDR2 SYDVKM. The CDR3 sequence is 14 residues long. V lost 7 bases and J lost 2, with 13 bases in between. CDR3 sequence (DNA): TGTGCCAGCACCCTGGCTGGGGCCACAGATACGCAGTATTTT. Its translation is CASTLAGATDTQYF.

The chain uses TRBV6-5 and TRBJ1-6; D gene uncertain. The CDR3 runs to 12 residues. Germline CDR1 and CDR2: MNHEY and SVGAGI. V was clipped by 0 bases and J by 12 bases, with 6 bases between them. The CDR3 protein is CASSYSRRPLHF. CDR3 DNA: TGTGCCAGCAGTTACTCCCGCAGACCCCTCCACTTT.

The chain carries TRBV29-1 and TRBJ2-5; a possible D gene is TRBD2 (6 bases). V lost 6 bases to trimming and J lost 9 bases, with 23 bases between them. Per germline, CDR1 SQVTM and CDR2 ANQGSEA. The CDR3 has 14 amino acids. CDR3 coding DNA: TGCAGCGTGACCGGGGGTAGCCACGGCATAGCCCAGTACTTC. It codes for CSVTGGSHGIAQYF.

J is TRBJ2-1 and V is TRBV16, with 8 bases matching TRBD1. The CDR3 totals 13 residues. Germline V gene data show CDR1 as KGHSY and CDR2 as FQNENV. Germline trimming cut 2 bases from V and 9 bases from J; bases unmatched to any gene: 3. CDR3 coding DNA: TGTGCCAGCAGCCAAGGACAGGGTGGTGAGCAGTTCTTC. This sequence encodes CASSQGQGGEQFF. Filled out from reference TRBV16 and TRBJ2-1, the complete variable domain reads GEEVAQTPKHLVRGEGQKAKLYCAPIKGHSYVFWYQQVLKNEFKFLISFQNENVFDETGMPKERFSAKCLPNSPCSLEIQATKLEDSAVYFCASSQGQGGEQFFGPGTRLTVL.

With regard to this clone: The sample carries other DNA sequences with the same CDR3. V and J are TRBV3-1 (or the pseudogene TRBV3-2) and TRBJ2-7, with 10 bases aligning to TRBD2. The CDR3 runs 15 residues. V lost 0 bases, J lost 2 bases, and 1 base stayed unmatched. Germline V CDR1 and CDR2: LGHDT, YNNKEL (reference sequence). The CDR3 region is CASSQDLAGAYEQYF. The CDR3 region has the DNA TGTGCCAGCAGCCAAGATCTAGCGGGGGCCTACGAGCAGTACTTC.

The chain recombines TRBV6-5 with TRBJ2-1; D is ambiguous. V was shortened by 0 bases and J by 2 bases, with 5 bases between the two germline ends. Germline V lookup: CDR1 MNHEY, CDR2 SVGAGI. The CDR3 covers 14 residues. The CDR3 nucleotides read TGTGCCAGCAGTTACTCCCAAACCTACAATGAGCAGTTCTTC. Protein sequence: CASSYSQTYNEQFF.

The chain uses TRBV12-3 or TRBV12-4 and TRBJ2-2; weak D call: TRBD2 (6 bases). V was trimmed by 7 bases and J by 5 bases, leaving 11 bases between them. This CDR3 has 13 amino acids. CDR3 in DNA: TGTGCCAGCATCTTCGGGGGAACCGGGGAGCTGTTTTTT. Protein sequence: CASIFGGTGELFF.

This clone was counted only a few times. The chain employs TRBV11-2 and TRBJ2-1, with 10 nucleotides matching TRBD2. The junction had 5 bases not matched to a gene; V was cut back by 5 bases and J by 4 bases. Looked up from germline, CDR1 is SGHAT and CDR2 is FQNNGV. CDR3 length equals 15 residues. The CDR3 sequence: CASSLSGRVYNEQFF. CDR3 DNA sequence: TGTGCCAGCAGCCTCAGCGGGAGGGTGTACAATGAGCAGTTCTTC. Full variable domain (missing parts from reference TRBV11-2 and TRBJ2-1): EAGVAQSPRYKIIEKRQSVAFWCNPISGHATLYWYQQILGQGPKLLIQFQNNGVVDDSQLPKDRFSAERLKGVDSTLKIQPAKLEDSAVYLCASSLSGRVYNEQFFGPGTRLTVL.

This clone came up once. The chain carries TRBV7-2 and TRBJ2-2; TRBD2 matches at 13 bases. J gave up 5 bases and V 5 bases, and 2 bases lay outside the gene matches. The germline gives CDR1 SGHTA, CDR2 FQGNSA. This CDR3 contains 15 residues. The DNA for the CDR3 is TGTGCCAGCAGCACGGGACTAGCGGGGACCGGGGAGCTGTTTTTT. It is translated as CASSTGLAGTGELFF.

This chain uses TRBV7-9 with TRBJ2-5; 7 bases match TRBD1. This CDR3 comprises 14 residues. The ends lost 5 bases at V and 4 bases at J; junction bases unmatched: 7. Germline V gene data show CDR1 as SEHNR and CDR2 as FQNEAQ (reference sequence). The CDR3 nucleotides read TGTGCCAGCAGCCGACGAGAGGGGGCAGAGACCCAGTACTTC. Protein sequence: CASSRREGAETQYF.

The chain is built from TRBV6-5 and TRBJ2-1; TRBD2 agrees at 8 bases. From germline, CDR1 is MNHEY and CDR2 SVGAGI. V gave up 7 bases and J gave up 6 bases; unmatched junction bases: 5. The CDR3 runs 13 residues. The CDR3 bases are TGTGCCAGCATCGGGAGGGCCGGCAATGAGCAGTTCTTC. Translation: CASIGRAGNEQFF.

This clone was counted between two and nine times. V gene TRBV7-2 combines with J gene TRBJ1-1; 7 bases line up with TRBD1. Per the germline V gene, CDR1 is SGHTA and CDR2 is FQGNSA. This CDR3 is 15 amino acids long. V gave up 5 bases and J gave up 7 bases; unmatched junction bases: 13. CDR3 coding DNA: TGTGCCAGCAGCGACCCCGGGACAGCGTCCAATGAAGCTTTCTTT. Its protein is CASSDPGTASNEAFF.

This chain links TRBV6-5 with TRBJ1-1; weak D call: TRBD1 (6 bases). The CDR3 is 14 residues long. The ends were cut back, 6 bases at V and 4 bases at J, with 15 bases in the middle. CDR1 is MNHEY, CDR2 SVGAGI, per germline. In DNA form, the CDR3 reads TGTGCCAGCAGCACAGGGAAGGGTGGCACTGAAGCTTTCTTT. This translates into CASSTGKGGTEAFF.